Listed below are T cell receptor beta chains from one sample, sequenced in a study of regulatory T cells in long-lasting Graves disease. TCRdb passed the multiplex PCR reads through MiXCR, listing each CDR3 protein once. The sample has fewer than 450,000 distinct CDR3 sequences, less than 25% seen once. Source: peripheral blood mononuclear cells (PBMCs), taken when the disease was refractory, from a patient treated with antithyroid drugs. The receptors here all came from a female donor with Graves disease. The CDR3 runs from the conserved cysteine through the conserved F or W. A D gene is named only where the DNA matches it firmly. Expanded clones get a size class; other rows say once, few or many, or leave the size out.

size	D	V	J	DNA	CDR3
NA	NA	TRBV10-2	TRBJ1-2	TGCGCCAGCAGTGGGGGATTTGATGGCTACACCTTC	CASSGGFDGYTF
NA	TRBD1	TRBV5-1	TRBJ2-7	TGCGCCAGCAGCTCGGACCCCAGGGGGGAGCAGTACTTC	CASSSDPRGEQYF
NA	TRBD1	TRBV7-2	TRBJ1-1	TGTGCCAGCAGCTTGATACAGGGGGACACTGAAGCTTTCTTT	CASSLIQGDTEAFF
few	TRBD1	TRBV28	TRBJ2-7	TGTGCCAGCAGCCGCCGGGACAGGGGCGAGCAGTACTTC	CASSRRDRGEQYF
NA	NA	TRBV7-2	TRBJ2-2	TGTGCCAGCAGCACGAGAAGGGGGAGCACCGGGGAGCTGTTTTTT	CASSTRRGSTGELFF
few	NA	TRBV19	TRBJ2-2	TGTGCCAGTACCTCTCCTAGCTTTCGTAACGGGGAGCTGTTTTTT	CASTSPSFRNGELFF
many	TRBD1	TRBV30	TRBJ2-7	TGTGCCTGCGACAGGGAAAGTCTGGACGAGCAGTACTTC	CACDRESLDEQYF
NA	TRBD2	TRBV25-1	TRBJ2-5	TGTGCCAGCAGTGAAATAGCGGGAGTAGGGGCAGAGACCCAGTACTTC	CASSEIAGVGAETQYF
many	NA	TRBV6-2/TRBV6-3	TRBJ1-5	TGTGCCAGCAGTTACCGGGCCCAGGCTAGCAATCAGCCCCAGCATTTT	CASSYRAQASNQPQHF
NA	NA	TRBV20-1	TRBJ2-7	TGCAGTGCTGGAACGACAGACCAGTACTTC	CSAGTTDQYF
many	TRBD2	TRBV12-3/TRBV12-4	TRBJ2-5	TGTGCCAGCAGTACTAGCGGGATGGATGAGACCCAGTACTTC	CASSTSGMDETQYF
NA	NA	TRBV28	TRBJ2-7	TGTGCCAGCAGTTCTCCGCTCCGGGACCCAGGACCGCGGCAGTACTTC	CASSSPLRDPGPRQYF
NA	TRBD2	TRBV6-2/TRBV6-3	TRBJ2-7	TGTGCCAGCAGTTACTCGGGACTAGCCGATAGCTACGAGCAGTACTTC	CASSYSGLADSYEQYF
NA	TRBD1	TRBV19	TRBJ2-7	TGTGCCAGTAGTATTGGGGACAGGGTGGTCTACGAGCAGTACTTC	CASSIGDRVVYEQYF
many	TRBD1	TRBV12-3/TRBV12-4	TRBJ1-1	TGTGCCAGCAGAGAGACAGGGGCGAACACTGAAGCTTTCTTT	CASRETGANTEAFF
few	TRBD1	TRBV3-1	TRBJ1-4	TGTGCCAGCAGCCATGACAGGGTTGGTGAAAAACTGTTTTTT	CASSHDRVGEKLFF
NA	NA	TRBV29-1	TRBJ1-3	TGCAGCGTACAACCCACAGGACACTCTGGAAACACCATATATTTT	CSVQPTGHSGNTIYF
many	TRBD1	TRBV28	TRBJ1-2	TGTGCCAGCAGTTTGGGGACAGGGGTACATGGCTACACCTTC	CASSLGTGVHGYTF
NA	TRBD2	TRBV10-3	TRBJ2-5	TGTGCCATCAGCGTAGCGGGCCAAGAGACCCAGTACTTC	CAISVAGQETQYF
many	TRBD1	TRBV5-1	TRBJ1-2	TGCGCCAGCAGGTCGAGCCGGACAGGGGATGGCTACACCTTC	CASRSSRTGDGYTF
few	NA	TRBV7-9	TRBJ2-7	TGTGCCAGCAGCTTCCTCCCCCCCGGGGCCGAGCAGTACTTC	CASSFLPPGAEQYF
many	NA	TRBV2	TRBJ1-1	TGTGCCAGCGGGGCGCAGGGGAACACTGAAGCTTTCTTT	CASGAQGNTEAFF
NA	TRBD1	TRBV20-1	TRBJ2-5	TGCAGTGCTAGGGGGGACAGGGGAGTTCAAGAGACCCAGTACTTC	CSARGDRGVQETQYF
NA	TRBD1	TRBV7-2	TRBJ2-1	TGTGCCAGCACCCGGGACAGGTCCAATGAGCAGTTCTTC	CASTRDRSNEQFF
few	NA	TRBV5-1	TRBJ1-2	TGCGCCAGCGGGGACGGGGTCTATGGCTACACCTTC	CASGDGVYGYTF
few	TRBD2	TRBV3-1	TRBJ2-7	TGTGCCAGCAGCCAAGGGCTAGCGGGAGACGAGCAGTACTTC	CASSQGLAGDEQYF
NA	NA	TRBV18	TRBJ2-7	TGTGCCAGCTCACCTAGGGTTTTTCACGAGCAGTACTTC	CASSPRVFHEQYF
many	NA	TRBV6-1	TRBJ1-2	TGTGCCAGCAGTGAAGGAGGGGCAGGGGCTAACTATGGCTACACCTTC	CASSEGGAGANYGYTF
NA	TRBD2	TRBV7-2	TRBJ2-7	TGCGCCAGCAGCCCCACGACTAGCAAGCGCGAGCAGTACTTC	CASSPTTSKREQYF
many	NA	TRBV12-3/TRBV12-4	TRBJ1-6	TGTGCCAGCAGTTTAACCAATAATTCACCCCTCCACTTT	CASSLTNNSPLHF
many	NA	TRBV28	TRBJ1-2	TGTGCCAGCAGTACCCCGCGCGTGTCTGGCTACACCTTC	CASSTPRVSGYTF
NA	NA	TRBV4-1	TRBJ1-5	TGCGCCAGCAGCGAGGCCCGACAAGGCAATCAGCCCCAGCATTTT	CASSEARQGNQPQHF
NA	TRBD1	TRBV20-1	TRBJ2-4	TGCAGTGCCGGGGATGGACAGGGGGCTTCAGTGGACATTCAGTACTTC	CSAGDGQGASVDIQYF
many	TRBD1	TRBV2	TRBJ2-7	TGTGCCAGCATTATAGGACAGGTGGACGTCTACGAGCAGTACTTC	CASIIGQVDVYEQYF